This TCR beta chain was identified in a study of cytomegalovirus exposure and HLA in healthy donors. Using immunoSEQ multiplex PCR, the repertoire was profiled, and TCRdb retains in-frame clones only, with some absent. This table holds under 50,000 clones, roughly 94% found once. The validation cohort, a group of 100 to 150 subjects, included the donors and was separate from the approximately 650-subject first cohort. On this clone: Its antigen is not known.

CDR3 length equals 14 residues. Germline values: CDR1 SGHTA, CDR2 FQGTGA. V was clipped by 5 bases and J by 1 base, with 12 bases between them. Study outcomes and limitations: The listing of fewer than 200 TCR beta chains classed them as cytomegalovirus-associated. Clusters of TCRs from the first cohort tended to co-occur in the 90 to 150 validation repertoires (as a later analysis found). Rare TCR sequences dominated, though some public TCRs recurred in many donors.

Sample: PBMCs. The TCR sequence derives from a woman aged 18-35 years in good health and CMV-seropositive. The chain couples TRBV7-3 to TRBJ2-7; TRBD2 might be the D (5 bases). The CDR3, as DNA: TGTGCCAGCAGCCCCACCGGGGAATCCTACGAGCAGTACTTC. This gives the protein CASSPTGESYEQYF. Filled out from reference TRBV7-3 and TRBJ2-7, the complete variable domain reads GAGVSQTPSNKVTEKGKYVELRCDPISGHTALYWYRQSLGQGPEFLIYFQGTGAADDSGLPNDRFFAVRPEGSVSTLKIQRTERGDSAVYLCASSPTGESYEQYFGPGTRLTVT.